This is a list of T cell receptor beta chains from one sample in a study of blood T cells in healthy people across ages. MiXCR was run by TCRdb on the 5' RACE reads, yielding one entry per CDR3 protein. Of more than 800,000 distinct CDR3 sequences listed, around 28% are singletons. Sequenced: blood. These receptor sequences come from a woman aged 80 or over in good health. Each CDR3 is given with its conserved first and last residue. Fields, in order: D gene, clone size, J gene, V gene, CDR3 DNA, CDR3 protein. D genes are given only for firm matches. For some rows the clone size is stated as once, few or many, or as a class when expanded; others skip it.

d_call: .
clone_size: .
j_call: TRBJ1-6
v_call: TRBV28
cdr3_nt: TGTGCCAGCAGTTCCTGGACAGAGTTAAATTCACCCCTCCACTTT
cdr3_aa: CASSSWTELNSPLHF

d_call: TRBD1
clone_size: .
j_call: TRBJ2-2
v_call: TRBV12-3/TRBV12-4
cdr3_nt: TGTGCCAGCAGTTGGTCCGGGACAGGGGTGCCTAACACCGGGGAGCTGTTTTTT
cdr3_aa: CASSWSGTGVPNTGELFF

d_call: TRBD2
clone_size: few
j_call: TRBJ2-3
v_call: TRBV20-1
cdr3_nt: TGCAGTGCTAGAGAAGGTGGGAGGGCCCTCACAGATACGCAGTATTTT
cdr3_aa: CSAREGGRALTDTQYF

d_call: TRBD2
clone_size: .
j_call: TRBJ2-7
v_call: TRBV20-1
cdr3_nt: TGCAGTGCTAGTACTAGCGGGAGAGGCGCCTACGAGCAGTACTTC
cdr3_aa: CSASTSGRGAYEQYF

d_call: .
clone_size: .
j_call: TRBJ2-7
v_call: TRBV20-1
cdr3_nt: TGCAGTGCTAGGGGTTGGGGCCGACCCTACGAGCAGTACTTC
cdr3_aa: CSARGWGRPYEQYF

d_call: .
clone_size: many
j_call: TRBJ1-2
v_call: TRBV4-3
cdr3_nt: TGCGCCAGCAGCCAGGCCAAGGAGTATGGCTACACCTTC
cdr3_aa: CASSQAKEYGYTF

d_call: TRBD2
clone_size: many
j_call: TRBJ2-1
v_call: TRBV6-2/TRBV6-3
cdr3_nt: TGTGCCAGCCGAAAGGGGGCGGGGGGGCAGAATGAGCAGTTCTTC
cdr3_aa: CASRKGAGGQNEQFF

d_call: .
clone_size: .
j_call: TRBJ2-3
v_call: TRBV7-8
cdr3_nt: TGTGCCAGCAGCTTGATACTAGCAGCCCGCACAGATACGCAGTATTTT
cdr3_aa: CASSLILAARTDTQYF

d_call: .
clone_size: many
j_call: TRBJ1-2
v_call: TRBV7-2
cdr3_nt: TGTGCCAGCAGCTTAGGTGACAGAATCTATGGCTACACCTTC
cdr3_aa: CASSLGDRIYGYTF

d_call: TRBD1
clone_size: .
j_call: TRBJ1-5
v_call: TRBV6-2/TRBV6-3
cdr3_nt: TGTGCCAGCAGTGGGAGGACAGGGGGGCGAAATCAGCCCCAGCATTTT
cdr3_aa: CASSGRTGGRNQPQHF

d_call: .
clone_size: many
j_call: TRBJ2-1
v_call: TRBV6-6
cdr3_nt: TGTGCCAGCAGTCCTCCCCGTGGACAGAATAACAATGAGCAGTTCTTC
cdr3_aa: CASSPPRGQNNNEQFF

d_call: .
clone_size: .
j_call: TRBJ2-1
v_call: TRBV4-2
cdr3_nt: TGTGCCAGCAGCCAAGATTTGGCAGGCGAGTCTGTGTACAATGAGCAGTTCTTC
cdr3_aa: CASSQDLAGESVYNEQFF

d_call: .
clone_size: .
j_call: TRBJ2-2
v_call: TRBV7-2
cdr3_nt: TGTGCCAGCAGCCCGTCACAGGGCAACACCGGGGAGCTGTTTTTT
cdr3_aa: CASSPSQGNTGELFF

d_call: TRBD1
clone_size: .
j_call: TRBJ1-5
v_call: TRBV7-2
cdr3_nt: TGTGCCAGCAGACCAGGGGGCGCTCGTGAGAATCAGCCCCAGCATTTT
cdr3_aa: CASRPGGARENQPQHF

d_call: .
clone_size: many
j_call: TRBJ2-1
v_call: TRBV5-4
cdr3_nt: TGTGCCAGCAGCTCCCGCTGGCAGGGCAAATTTGGCAATGAGCAGTTCTTC
cdr3_aa: CASSSRWQGKFGNEQFF

d_call: .
clone_size: .
j_call: TRBJ1-4
v_call: TRBV3-1
cdr3_nt: TGTGCCAGCAGCCAGGGACTCAGGGAAACTAATGAAAAACTGTTTTTT
cdr3_aa: CASSQGLRETNEKLFF

d_call: TRBD1
clone_size: many
j_call: TRBJ2-4
v_call: TRBV18
cdr3_nt: TGTGCCAGCTCAGGACAATCGGGACAGGACATTCAGTACTTC
cdr3_aa: CASSGQSGQDIQYF

d_call: .
clone_size: few
j_call: TRBJ2-4
v_call: TRBV3-1
cdr3_nt: TGTGCCAGCAGCCATATAGACACGGGCAACATTCAGTACTTC
cdr3_aa: CASSHIDTGNIQYF

d_call: .
clone_size: many
j_call: TRBJ1-4
v_call: TRBV5-4
cdr3_nt: TGTGCCAGCAGCTCCCGGGACGTGGGTGAAAAACTGTTTTTT
cdr3_aa: CASSSRDVGEKLFF

d_call: .
clone_size: .
j_call: TRBJ2-5
v_call: TRBV6-1
cdr3_nt: TGTGCCAGCAGTGATAGAGACAGACAAGGGACCCAGTACTTC
cdr3_aa: CASSDRDRQGTQYF

d_call: .
clone_size: many
j_call: TRBJ2-6
v_call: TRBV9
cdr3_nt: TGTGCCAGCAGCGTGCGGGGCTCTGGGGCCAACGTCCTGACTTTC
cdr3_aa: CASSVRGSGANVLTF

d_call: .
clone_size: many
j_call: TRBJ2-3
v_call: TRBV6-2/TRBV6-3
cdr3_nt: TGTGCCAGCAGTTCGTGGGGCTACACAGATACGCAGTATTTT
cdr3_aa: CASSSWGYTDTQYF

d_call: TRBD2
clone_size: many
j_call: TRBJ2-7
v_call: TRBV2
cdr3_nt: TGTGCCAGCGCGCTAGCGGGGGGCCCTGACGAGCAGTACTTC
cdr3_aa: CASALAGGPDEQYF

d_call: .
clone_size: many
j_call: TRBJ2-5
v_call: TRBV28
cdr3_nt: TGTGCCAGCGGAAGGGAGACCCAGTACTTC
cdr3_aa: CASGRETQYF

d_call: TRBD1
clone_size: .
j_call: TRBJ2-7
v_call: TRBV3-1
cdr3_nt: TGTGCCAGCAGCTTCGGACAGGGAGCAGGGCGGGCCTACGAGCAGTACTTC
cdr3_aa: CASSFGQGAGRAYEQYF

d_call: TRBD1
clone_size: .
j_call: TRBJ1-6
v_call: TRBV18
cdr3_nt: TGTGCCAGCTCACAAGTGGGACAGGGGAGTTCACCCCTCCACTTT
cdr3_aa: CASSQVGQGSSPLHF

d_call: .
clone_size: many
j_call: TRBJ1-1
v_call: TRBV10-3
cdr3_nt: TGTGCCATCAGTGAGTCCAACAGTGGGGAGTGGAACACTGAAGCTTTCTTT
cdr3_aa: CAISESNSGEWNTEAFF

d_call: TRBD2
clone_size: .
j_call: TRBJ2-3
v_call: TRBV7-2
cdr3_nt: TGTGCCAGCAGCCTAGCGGTAGCGGGGCACACAGATACGCAGTATTTT
cdr3_aa: CASSLAVAGHTDTQYF

d_call: .
clone_size: .
j_call: TRBJ1-2
v_call: TRBV15
cdr3_nt: TGCGCCACCAGCAGAGATCTCGCAGGGTCGGATGGCTACACCTTC
cdr3_aa: CATSRDLAGSDGYTF

d_call: .
clone_size: .
j_call: TRBJ1-2
v_call: TRBV7-9
cdr3_nt: TGTGCCAGCAGCCCCTTGGGGGGCCAAGGCTATGGCTACACCTTC
cdr3_aa: CASSPLGGQGYGYTF

d_call: TRBD1
clone_size: few
j_call: TRBJ1-1
v_call: TRBV11-2
cdr3_nt: TGTGCCAGCAGCGGCTACAGGGGGCGCTTGGAGGCTTTCTTT
cdr3_aa: CASSGYRGRLEAFF

d_call: .
clone_size: many
j_call: TRBJ2-5
v_call: TRBV6-2/TRBV6-3
cdr3_nt: TGTGCCAGCAGTTCCTCAACGGGGTTTCAAGAGACCCAGTACTTC
cdr3_aa: CASSSSTGFQETQYF

d_call: .
clone_size: many
j_call: TRBJ2-1
v_call: TRBV10-3
cdr3_nt: TGTGCCATCAGTGAAGGGGGTCAGTCCAATGAGCAGTTCTTC
cdr3_aa: CAISEGGQSNEQFF

d_call: TRBD1
clone_size: many
j_call: TRBJ2-3
v_call: TRBV6-5
cdr3_nt: TGTGCCAGCAGCCGACAGGGGATTAGCACAGATACGCAGTATTTT
cdr3_aa: CASSRQGISTDTQYF

d_call: .
clone_size: .
j_call: TRBJ1-5
v_call: TRBV27
cdr3_nt: TGTGCCAGCTGGGAGGGTGACCAGCCCCAGCATTTT
cdr3_aa: CASWEGDQPQHF

d_call: .
clone_size: many
j_call: TRBJ1-1
v_call: TRBV6-6
cdr3_nt: TGTGCCAGCAGACCCAGGGTTAGCACTGAAGCTTTCTTT
cdr3_aa: CASRPRVSTEAFF

d_call: .
clone_size: many
j_call: TRBJ1-5
v_call: TRBV7-9
cdr3_nt: TGTGCCAGCAGCGAGACCGACAGGAGAGGTCAGCCCCAGCATTTT
cdr3_aa: CASSETDRRGQPQHF

d_call: .
clone_size: .
j_call: TRBJ1-2
v_call: TRBV4-1
cdr3_nt: TGCGCCAGCAGCCAGTCTAAGGAGGCAGTTGGACATGGCTACACCTTC
cdr3_aa: CASSQSKEAVGHGYTF

d_call: TRBD2
clone_size: once
j_call: TRBJ2-3
v_call: TRBV11-2
cdr3_nt: TGTGCCAGCAGCTTATCTGTGCTAAGCGGGGCGAGAGATACGCAGTATTTT
cdr3_aa: CASSLSVLSGARDTQYF

d_call: TRBD1
clone_size: .
j_call: TRBJ1-4
v_call: TRBV7-2
cdr3_nt: TGTGCCAGCAGCTTAGAGGGACAGAGAAATGAAAAACTGTTTTTT
cdr3_aa: CASSLEGQRNEKLFF

d_call: TRBD1
clone_size: many
j_call: TRBJ2-5
v_call: TRBV20-1
cdr3_nt: TGCAGTGCTAGGACAGGGGGCATCGAGACCCAGTACTTC
cdr3_aa: CSARTGGIETQYF

d_call: .
clone_size: many
j_call: TRBJ2-5
v_call: TRBV29-1
cdr3_nt: TGCAGCGTTGACGAGAACAGCCACGTTAAAGAGACCCAGTACTTC
cdr3_aa: CSVDENSHVKETQYF

d_call: .
clone_size: few
j_call: TRBJ2-2
v_call: TRBV4-3
cdr3_nt: TGCGCCAGCAGCCGAGCTTTCGCTTCGAACACCGGGGAGCTGTTTTTT
cdr3_aa: CASSRAFASNTGELFF

d_call: TRBD2
clone_size: many
j_call: TRBJ2-1
v_call: TRBV7-2
cdr3_nt: TGTGCCAGCAGCTTCCGCCTAGCGGGGAATGAGCAGTTCTTC
cdr3_aa: CASSFRLAGNEQFF

d_call: TRBD1
clone_size: few
j_call: TRBJ1-5
v_call: TRBV5-1
cdr3_nt: TGCGCCAGCAGCTCAGGGGGGATCGGTCAGCCCCAGCATTTT
cdr3_aa: CASSSGGIGQPQHF

d_call: .
clone_size: many
j_call: TRBJ2-7
v_call: TRBV3-1
cdr3_nt: TGTGCCAGCAGCCAATGGGCCTTCCTGCAGTACTTC
cdr3_aa: CASSQWAFLQYF

d_call: TRBD1
clone_size: .
j_call: TRBJ1-2
v_call: TRBV5-6
cdr3_nt: TGTGCCAGCAGCGCCCGGGGCAGGGGGCCCTATGGCTACACCTTC
cdr3_aa: CASSARGRGPYGYTF

d_call: TRBD1
clone_size: .
j_call: TRBJ1-4
v_call: TRBV11-2
cdr3_nt: TGTGCCAGCAGCTTTGAAAGAGGGGGCCACAGAGGAAAACTGTTTTTT
cdr3_aa: CASSFERGGHRGKLFF

d_call: .
clone_size: .
j_call: TRBJ2-1
v_call: TRBV21-1
cdr3_nt: TGTGCCAGCAGTTTTACCGGGGACCCCTACGAGCAGTTCTTC
cdr3_aa: CASSFTGDPYEQFF

d_call: .
clone_size: many
j_call: TRBJ2-7
v_call: TRBV6-2/TRBV6-3
cdr3_nt: TGTGCCAGCAGTACCGGGACATACCCCTACGAGCAGTACTTC
cdr3_aa: CASSTGTYPYEQYF

d_call: .
clone_size: .
j_call: TRBJ2-2
v_call: TRBV24-1
cdr3_nt: TGTGCCACCGCTAAGGCAGCGACCGGGGAGCTGTTTTTT
cdr3_aa: CATAKAATGELFF

d_call: .
clone_size: few
j_call: TRBJ2-6
v_call: TRBV4-3
cdr3_nt: TGCGCCAGCAGCCCCACTCCTGGGGCCAACGTCCGGACTTTC
cdr3_aa: CASSPTPGANVRTF

d_call: TRBD1
clone_size: .
j_call: TRBJ2-7
v_call: TRBV7-2
cdr3_nt: TGTGCCAGCAGCTTAAGGACAGGTTACTACGAGCAGTACTTC
cdr3_aa: CASSLRTGYYEQYF